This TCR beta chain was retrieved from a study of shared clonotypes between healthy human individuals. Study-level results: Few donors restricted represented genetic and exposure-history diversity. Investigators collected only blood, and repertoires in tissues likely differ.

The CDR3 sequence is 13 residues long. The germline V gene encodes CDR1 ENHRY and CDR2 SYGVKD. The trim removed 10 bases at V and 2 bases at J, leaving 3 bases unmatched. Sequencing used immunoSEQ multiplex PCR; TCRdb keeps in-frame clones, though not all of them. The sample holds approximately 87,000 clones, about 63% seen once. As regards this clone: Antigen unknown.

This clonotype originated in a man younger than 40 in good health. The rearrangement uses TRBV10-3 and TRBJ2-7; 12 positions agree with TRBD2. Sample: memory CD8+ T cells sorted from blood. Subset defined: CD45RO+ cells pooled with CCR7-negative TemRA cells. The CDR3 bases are TGTGCCACTAGCGGGAGGGATGCCTACGAGCAGTACTTC. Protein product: CATSGRDAYEQYF.